These 19 T cell receptor beta chains were sequenced from one sample in a study of cytomegalovirus exposure and HLA in healthy donors. The PCR contained 60 Vbeta and 13 Jbeta primers. Clones were read by immunoSEQ multiplex PCR, and TCRdb kept only the in-frame ones, dropping some. The sample shows around 180,000 clones, around 75% of them seen only once. Specimen: PBMCs. The receptors come from a young woman in good health and CMV-seropositive.

This clone was seen only once. The DNA of the CDR3 is TGTGCCAGCAGCTCCCCTGAGGGCAACCAAGAGACCCAGTACTTC. It encodes CASSSPEGNQETQYF. This chain connects TRBV7-2 to TRBJ2-5; D possibly corresponds to TRBD2 (5 bases). There are 15 residues in the CDR3. Germline V gives CDR1 SGHTA, CDR2 FQGNSA. V shed 4 bases and J shed 0 bases, with 12 bases lying between them.

The rearrangement uses TRBV19 and TRBJ2-7, with D maybe TRBD1 (8 bases). With 3 bases removed from V and 6 bases from J, the gap between germline ends came to 27 bases. CDR1 LNHDA and CDR2 SQIVND come from the germline V gene (reference sequence). This CDR3 is built from 18 residues. CDR3: CASSMGGGPGTGDTEQYF. DNA for the CDR3: TGTGCCAGTAGTATGGGAGGGGGTCCCGGGACAGGTGATACCGAGCAGTACTTC.

The V call is TRBV6-1, the J call TRBJ1-1; D remains ambiguous. The germline V gene has CDR1 MNHNS and CDR2 SASEGT. V was trimmed by 5 bases and J by 1 base, leaving 8 bases between them. The length of the CDR3 is 13 residues. CDR3 region: CASSLSQNTEAFF. CDR3 nucleotide sequence: TGTGCCAGCAGTTTGAGCCAGAACACTGAAGCTTTCTTT.

The chain carries TRBV9 and TRBJ1-1; D is perhaps TRBD1 (6 bases). The CDR3 runs 14 residues. Germline V gene lookup returns CDR1 SGDLS and CDR2 YYNGEE. V was cut by 6 bases and J by 7 bases, with 19 bases left in between. CDR3 amino acids: CASTIGRGPVEAFF. The CDR3 region has the DNA TGTGCCAGCACCATAGGGCGGGGGCCGGTTGAAGCTTTCTTT.

The chain uses TRBV15 and TRBJ1-1, with a tentative D call TRBD1 (6 bases). This CDR3 region has 16 residues. Trimming pared 0 bases from V and 6 bases from J, leaving 17 bases between. Germline V gene lookup returns CDR1 LNHNV and CDR2 YYDKDF (reference sequence). CDR3 sequence reads: CATSRDQLGGGSEAFF. The DNA for the CDR3 is TGTGCCACCAGCAGAGATCAATTAGGGGGAGGGTCTGAAGCTTTCTTT.

The chain is built from TRBV4-2 and TRBJ2-7; D possibly corresponds to TRBD1 (5 bases). This CDR3 has 14 residues. From germline, CDR1 is LGHNA and CDR2 YNFKEQ. V lost 0 bases and J 1 base, leaving 7 bases between the germline ends. The CDR3 sequence is CASSQEQGSYEQYF. CDR3 coding DNA: TGTGCCAGCAGCCAAGAGCAGGGTTCCTACGAGCAGTACTTC.

This clone was seen a single time. The J gene is TRBJ1-6, the V gene TRBV5-5, with D unclear. CDR1 SGHKS and CDR2 YYEKEE come from the germline V gene (reference sequence). V shed 4 bases and J shed 7 bases, with 21 bases lying between them. There are 17 residues in the CDR3. The CDR3 reads CASSDNWRAGANSPLHF. CDR3 nucleotides: TGTGCCAGCAGCGACAACTGGAGGGCAGGAGCAAATTCACCCCTCCACTTT.

The V gene is TRBV7-9, the J gene TRBJ2-1, with 7 bases matching TRBD2. There are 15 residues in the CDR3. Germline V CDR1 and CDR2: SEHNR, FQNEAQ (reference sequence). J lost 8 bases, V lost 5 bases, and 12 bases had no gene match. The CDR3 bases are TGTGCCAGCAGCGCTAATCTAGCGGTAGGATATGAGCAGTTCTTC. This gives the protein CASSANLAVGYEQFF.

The CDR3 spells CSARETEQYF. Here the CDR3 DNA reads TGCAGTGCTAGGGAGACCGAGCAGTACTTC. The rearrangement links TRBV20-1 to TRBJ2-7; D remains ambiguous. This CDR3 has 10 residues. Germline loops: CDR1 DFQATT, CDR2 SNEGSKA (reference sequence). V was clipped by 3 bases and J by 6 bases, with 6 bases between them.

This rearrangement joins TRBV6-5 to TRBJ1-5; D is possibly TRBD1 (5 bases). Germline CDR1 and CDR2: MNHEY and SVGAGI. V was cut by 2 bases and J by 1 base, with 6 bases left in between. CDR3 length: 14 amino acids. The CDR3 coding sequence is TGTGCCAGCAGTTACACAGGAAGCAATCAGCCCCAGCATTTT. Amino acids: CASSYTGSNQPQHF.

V gene TRBV27 combines with J gene TRBJ2-7; 9 nucleotides match TRBD1. Trimming took 6 bases from V and 6 from J; bases not matched to a gene: 9. The CDR3 spans 14 residues. CDR1 MNHEY and CDR2 SMNVEV come from the germline V gene (reference sequence). CDR3 loop: CASSRGNRGREQYF. The CDR3 DNA follows: TGTGCCAGCAGCCGGGGGAACAGGGGGCGCGAGCAGTACTTC.

The chain recombines TRBV5-1 with TRBJ2-2, with TRBD1 identical over 7 bases. Germline trimming cut 4 bases from V and 0 bases from J; bases unmatched to any gene: 6. This CDR3 is 16 amino acids long. CDR1 and CDR2 from the germline V gene are SGHRS and YFSETQ. CDR3 DNA: TGCGCCAGCAGCACGGAGACAGGGACGAACACCGGGGAGCTGTTTTTT. This codes for CASSTETGTNTGELFF.

The J gene is TRBJ1-5, the V gene TRBV6-6, with TRBD1 matching 10 bases. V lost 5 bases and J lost 9; bases outside the gene matches: 4. Per germline, CDR1 MNHNY and CDR2 SVGAGI (reference sequence). This CDR3 is 13 amino acids long. Here the CDR3 DNA reads TGTGCCAGCAGTGAGGGACAGGGGCTGCCCCAGCATTTT. Translated, it gives CASSEGQGLPQHF.

The J gene is TRBJ1-4, the V gene TRBV28; D call uncertain. The CDR3 is 15 amino acids. Per the germline V gene, CDR1 is MDHEN and CDR2 is SYDVKM. With 4 bases removed from V and 8 bases from J, the gap between germline ends came to 17 bases. The CDR3 sequence is CASSSPVTTPEKLFF. CDR3 DNA: TGTGCCAGCAGTTCGCCAGTGACAACGCCCGAAAAACTGTTTTTT.

The chain uses TRBV29-1 and TRBJ2-2; maybe TRBD1 (5 bases). Germline V lookup: CDR1 SQVTM, CDR2 ANQGSEA. There are 14 residues in the CDR3. V was clipped by 4 bases and J by 0 bases, with 9 bases between them. CDR3 sequence: CSVAWGSNTGELFF. CDR3 nucleotides: TGCAGCGTTGCCTGGGGCTCGAACACCGGGGAGCTGTTTTTT.

This clone was seen a handful of times. The V and J genes are TRBV2 and TRBJ1-5; the D gene is possibly TRBD1 (6 bases). This CDR3 has 14 amino acids. The ends were cut back, 6 bases at V and 0 bases at J, with 9 bases in the middle. Germline lookup yields CDR1 SNHLY and CDR2 FYNNEI. The CDR3 region has the DNA TGTGCCAGCAGGGGACACGGTAGCAATCAGCCCCAGCATTTT. This encodes CASRGHGSNQPQHF. The variable domain in full, completed from reference TRBV2 and TRBJ1-5, reads EPEVTQTPSHQVTQMGQEVILRCVPISNHLYFYWYRQILGQKVEFLVSFYNNEISEKSEIFDDQFSVERPDGSNFTLKIRSTKLEDSAMYFCASRGHGSNQPQHFGDGTRLSIL.

This clone turned up a few times. This chain joins TRBV7-9 and TRBJ2-7; 9 bases align to TRBD2. CDR3 size: 16 residues. Germline CDR1 and CDR2: SEHNR and FQNEAQ (reference sequence). J gave up 1 base and V 5 bases, and 9 bases lay outside the gene matches. The CDR3 loop reads CASSTRLAGPSYEQYF. Here the CDR3 DNA reads TGTGCCAGCAGCACGCGCCTAGCGGGACCTTCCTACGAGCAGTACTTC.

V gene TRBV6-1 combines with J gene TRBJ2-7; 10 nucleotides align to TRBD1. J gave up 2 bases and V 4 bases, and 11 bases lay outside the gene matches. Germline V gives CDR1 MNHNS, CDR2 SASEGT. CDR3 length: 17 residues. For the CDR3, the DNA is TGTGCCAGCAGTGCGGGGAGCCGGACAGGGGGTCCCTACGAGCAGTACTTC. It specifies CASSAGSRTGGPYEQYF.

The table lists this clone with a few counts. The rearrangement uses TRBV2 and TRBJ2-3; TRBD2 aligns across 8 bases. The CDR3 covers 14 residues. Per germline, CDR1 SNHLY and CDR2 FYNNEI. J gave up 13 bases and V 5 bases, and 14 bases lay outside the gene matches. Here the CDR3 DNA reads TGTGCCAGCAGTTCTTCTAGCGGGCTACGGTTTAAGTATTTT. This gives the protein CASSSSSGLRFKYF.